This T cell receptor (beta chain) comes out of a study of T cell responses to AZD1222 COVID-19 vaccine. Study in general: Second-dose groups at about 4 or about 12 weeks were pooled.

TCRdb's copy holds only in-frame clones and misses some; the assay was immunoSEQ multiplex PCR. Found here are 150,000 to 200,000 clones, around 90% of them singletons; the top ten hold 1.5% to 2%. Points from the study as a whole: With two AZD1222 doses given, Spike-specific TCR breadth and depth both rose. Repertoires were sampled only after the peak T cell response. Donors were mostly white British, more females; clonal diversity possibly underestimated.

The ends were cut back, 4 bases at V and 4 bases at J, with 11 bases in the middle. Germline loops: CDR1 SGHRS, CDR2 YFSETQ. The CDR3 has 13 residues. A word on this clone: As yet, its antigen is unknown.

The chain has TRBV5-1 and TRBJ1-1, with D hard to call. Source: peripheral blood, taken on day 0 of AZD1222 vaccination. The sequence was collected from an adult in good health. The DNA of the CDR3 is TGCGCCAGCAGCCGTATAGGGCCCACTGAAGCTTTCTTT. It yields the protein CASSRIGPTEAFF. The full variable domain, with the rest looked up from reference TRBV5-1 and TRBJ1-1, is KAGVTQTPRYLIKTRGQQVTLSCSPISGHRSVSWYQQTPGQGLQFLFEYFSETQRNKGNFPGRFSGRQFSNSRSEMNVSTLELGDSALYLCASSRIGPTEAFFGQGTRLTVV.